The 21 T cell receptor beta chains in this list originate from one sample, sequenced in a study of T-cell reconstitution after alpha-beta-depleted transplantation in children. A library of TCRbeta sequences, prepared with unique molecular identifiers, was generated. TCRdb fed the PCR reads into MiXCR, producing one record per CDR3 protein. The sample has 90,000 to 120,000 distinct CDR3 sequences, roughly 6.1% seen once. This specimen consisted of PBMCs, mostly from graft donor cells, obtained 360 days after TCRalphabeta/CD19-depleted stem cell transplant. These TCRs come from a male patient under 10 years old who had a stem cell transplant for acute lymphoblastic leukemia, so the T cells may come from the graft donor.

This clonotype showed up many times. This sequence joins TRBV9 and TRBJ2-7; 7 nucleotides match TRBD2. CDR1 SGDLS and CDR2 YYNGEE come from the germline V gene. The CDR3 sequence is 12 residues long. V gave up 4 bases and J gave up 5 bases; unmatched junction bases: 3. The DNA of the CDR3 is TGTGCCAGCAGCTCAAGCGGGAACGAGCAGTACTTC. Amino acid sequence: CASSSSGNEQYF.

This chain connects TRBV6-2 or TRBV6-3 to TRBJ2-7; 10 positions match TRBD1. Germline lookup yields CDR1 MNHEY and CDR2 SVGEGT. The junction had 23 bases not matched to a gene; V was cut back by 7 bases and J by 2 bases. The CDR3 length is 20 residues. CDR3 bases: TGTGCCAGCAAGTATGGATTGAAAAAGTTAAGGACAGGGGGACCCTACGAGCAGTACTTC. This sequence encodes CASKYGLKKLRTGGPYEQYF.

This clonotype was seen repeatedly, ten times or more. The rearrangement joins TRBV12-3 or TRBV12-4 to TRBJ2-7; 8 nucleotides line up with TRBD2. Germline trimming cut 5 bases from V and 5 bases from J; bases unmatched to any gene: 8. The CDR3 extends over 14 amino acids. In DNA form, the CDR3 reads TGTGCCAGCAGTCGTAGCGGGAAGAGCGACGAGCAGTACTTC. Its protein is CASSRSGKSDEQYF.

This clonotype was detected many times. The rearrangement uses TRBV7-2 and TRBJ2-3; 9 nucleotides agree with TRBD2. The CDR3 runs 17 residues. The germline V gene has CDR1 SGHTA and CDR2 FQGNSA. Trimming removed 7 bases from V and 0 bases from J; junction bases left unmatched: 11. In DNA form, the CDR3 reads TGTGCCAGCATGCGGCTAGCGGGGTTCGCTAGCACAGATACGCAGTATTTT. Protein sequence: CASMRLAGFASTDTQYF.

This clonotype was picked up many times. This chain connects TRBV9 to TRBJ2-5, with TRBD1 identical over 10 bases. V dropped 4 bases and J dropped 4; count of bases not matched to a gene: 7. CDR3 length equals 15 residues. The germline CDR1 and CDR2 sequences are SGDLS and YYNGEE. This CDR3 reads CASSPQGQGVETQYF. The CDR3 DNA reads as TGTGCCAGCAGCCCTCAAGGACAGGGGGTAGAGACCCAGTACTTC.

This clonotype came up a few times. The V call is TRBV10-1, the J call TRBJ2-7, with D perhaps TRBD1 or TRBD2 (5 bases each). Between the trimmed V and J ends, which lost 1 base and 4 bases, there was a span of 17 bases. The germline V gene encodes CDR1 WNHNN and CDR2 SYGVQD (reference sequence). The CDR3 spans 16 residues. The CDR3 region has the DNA TGCGCCAGCAGTGAGTACCGACAGCGGCCCTCGTACGAGCAGTACTTC. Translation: CASSEYRQRPSYEQYF.

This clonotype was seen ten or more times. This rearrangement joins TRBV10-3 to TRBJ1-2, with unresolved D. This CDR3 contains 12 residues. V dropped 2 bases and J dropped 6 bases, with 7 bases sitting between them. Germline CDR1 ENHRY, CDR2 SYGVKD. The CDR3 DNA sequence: TGTGCCATCAGTGAGGGGGAAAATGGCTACACCTTC. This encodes CAISEGENGYTF.

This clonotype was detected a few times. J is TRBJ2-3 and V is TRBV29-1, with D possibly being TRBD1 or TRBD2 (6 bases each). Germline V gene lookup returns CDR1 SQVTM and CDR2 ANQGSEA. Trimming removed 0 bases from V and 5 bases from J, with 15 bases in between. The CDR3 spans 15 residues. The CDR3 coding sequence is TGCAGCGTTGAAGATCGGGGAGGAGGGGGAGATACGCAGTATTTT. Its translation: CSVEDRGGGGDTQYF.

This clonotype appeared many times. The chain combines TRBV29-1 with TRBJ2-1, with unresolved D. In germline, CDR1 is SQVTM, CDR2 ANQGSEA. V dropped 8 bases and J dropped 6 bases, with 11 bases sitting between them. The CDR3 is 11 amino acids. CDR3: CSIYNGNEQFF. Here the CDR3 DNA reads TGCAGCATCTACAATGGCAATGAGCAGTTCTTC.

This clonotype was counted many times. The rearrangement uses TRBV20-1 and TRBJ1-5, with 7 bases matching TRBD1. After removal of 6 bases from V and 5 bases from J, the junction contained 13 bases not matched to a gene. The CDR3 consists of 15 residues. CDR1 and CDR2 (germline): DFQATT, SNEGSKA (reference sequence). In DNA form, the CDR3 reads TGCAGTGCACCGCTCCACAGGGGAGGCTATCAGCCCCAGCATTTT. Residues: CSAPLHRGGYQPQHF.

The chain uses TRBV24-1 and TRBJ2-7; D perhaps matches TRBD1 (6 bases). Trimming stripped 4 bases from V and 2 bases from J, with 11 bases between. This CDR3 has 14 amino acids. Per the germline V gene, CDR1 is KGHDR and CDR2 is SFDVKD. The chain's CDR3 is CATSDSRTAYEQYF. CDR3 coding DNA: TGTGCCACCAGTGACTCCCGGACAGCCTACGAGCAGTACTTC.

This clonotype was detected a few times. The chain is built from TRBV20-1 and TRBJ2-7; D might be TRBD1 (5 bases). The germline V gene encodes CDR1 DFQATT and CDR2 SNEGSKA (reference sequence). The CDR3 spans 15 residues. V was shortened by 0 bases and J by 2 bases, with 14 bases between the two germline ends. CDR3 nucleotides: TGCAGTGCTAGAGATCGTCAGGGCCCCCCCTACGAGCAGTACTTC. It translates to CSARDRQGPPYEQYF.

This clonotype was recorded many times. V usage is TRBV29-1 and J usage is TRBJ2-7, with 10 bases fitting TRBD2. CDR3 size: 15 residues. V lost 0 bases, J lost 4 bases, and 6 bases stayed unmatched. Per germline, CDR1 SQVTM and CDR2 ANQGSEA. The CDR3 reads CSVEDQAGGPYEQYF. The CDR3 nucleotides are TGCAGCGTTGAAGATCAAGCGGGAGGGCCTTACGAGCAGTACTTC.

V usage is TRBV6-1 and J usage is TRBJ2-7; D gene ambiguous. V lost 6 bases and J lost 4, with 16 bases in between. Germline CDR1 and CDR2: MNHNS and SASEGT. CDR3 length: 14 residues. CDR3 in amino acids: CASRPEDLGYEQYF. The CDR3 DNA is TGTGCCAGCAGGCCGGAAGACCTAGGGTACGAGCAGTACTTC.

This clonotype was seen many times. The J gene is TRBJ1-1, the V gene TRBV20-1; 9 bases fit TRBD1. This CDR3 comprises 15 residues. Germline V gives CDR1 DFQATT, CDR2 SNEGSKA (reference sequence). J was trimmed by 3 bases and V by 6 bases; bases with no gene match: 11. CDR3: CSAPDRGWVDTEAFF. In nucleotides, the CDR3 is TGCAGTGCCCCCGACAGGGGGTGGGTCGACACTGAAGCTTTCTTT.

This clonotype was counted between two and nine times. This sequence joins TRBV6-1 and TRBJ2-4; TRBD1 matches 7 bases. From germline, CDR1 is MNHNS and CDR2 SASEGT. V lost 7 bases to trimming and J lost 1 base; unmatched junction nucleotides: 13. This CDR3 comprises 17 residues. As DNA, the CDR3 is TGTGCCAGCACCCAAACCCGGAAGGGGGCGGCCAAAAACATTCAGTACTTC. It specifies CASTQTRKGAAKNIQYF.

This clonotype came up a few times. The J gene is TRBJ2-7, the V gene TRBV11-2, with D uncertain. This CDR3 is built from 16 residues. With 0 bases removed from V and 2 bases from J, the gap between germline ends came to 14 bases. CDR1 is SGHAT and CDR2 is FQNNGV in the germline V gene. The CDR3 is CASSLDSGRTPYEQYF. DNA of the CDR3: TGTGCCAGCAGCTTAGATAGTGGAAGGACCCCCTACGAGCAGTACTTC.

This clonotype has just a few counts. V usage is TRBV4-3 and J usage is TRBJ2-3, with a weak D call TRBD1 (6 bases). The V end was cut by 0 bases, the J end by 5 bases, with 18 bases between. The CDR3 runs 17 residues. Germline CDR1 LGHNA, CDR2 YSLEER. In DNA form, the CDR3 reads TGCGCCAGCAGCCAAGATGGGGCCGTAGGGGGTGAAGATACGCAGTATTTT. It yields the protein CASSQDGAVGGEDTQYF.

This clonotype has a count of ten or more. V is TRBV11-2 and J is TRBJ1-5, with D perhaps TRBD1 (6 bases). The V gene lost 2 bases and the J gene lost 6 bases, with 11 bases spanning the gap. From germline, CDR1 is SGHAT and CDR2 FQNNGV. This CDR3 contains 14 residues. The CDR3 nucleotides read TGTGCCAGCAGCTTACCAGGGGAGTTTCAGCCCCAGCATTTT. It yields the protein CASSLPGEFQPQHF.

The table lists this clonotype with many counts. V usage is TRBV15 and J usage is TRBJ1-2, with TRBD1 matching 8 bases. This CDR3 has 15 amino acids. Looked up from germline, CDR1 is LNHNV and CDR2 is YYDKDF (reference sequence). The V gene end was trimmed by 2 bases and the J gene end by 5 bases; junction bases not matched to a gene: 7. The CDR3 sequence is CATSRPDRVIYGYTF. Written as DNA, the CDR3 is TGTGCCACCAGCAGACCGGACAGGGTGATATATGGCTACACCTTC.

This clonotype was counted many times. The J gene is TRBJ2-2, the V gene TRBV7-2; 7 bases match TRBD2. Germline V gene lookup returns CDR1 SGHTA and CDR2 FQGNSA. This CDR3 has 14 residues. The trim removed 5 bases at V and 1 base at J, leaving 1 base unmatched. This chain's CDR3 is CASSGGGNTGELFF. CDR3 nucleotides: TGTGCCAGCAGCGGGGGGGGGAACACCGGGGAGCTGTTTTTT.